The clone carrying this T cell receptor (beta chain) was observed a few times. Its antigen remains unidentified. TCRdb independently ran MiXCR on the 5' RACE reads; one entry per CDR3 protein. The sample carries roughly 470,000 distinct CDR3 sequences, 25% to 30% recorded once. Germline CDR1 SGHRS, CDR2 YFSETQ. V gave up 2 bases and J gave up 5 bases, with 12 bases separating them. CDR3 size: 14 residues. This sample was taken from a study of CD8 T cells in ankylosing spondylitis. Study-level points and caveats: Seemingly distinctive of ankylosing spondylitis blood was a TCR beta motif formed by eight highly homologous variants.

The sequence was obtained from a male donor with ankylosing spondylitis. The chain recombines TRBV5-1 with TRBJ2-3, with D uncertain. Sequenced sample: blood, either unsorted or a sorted T cell fraction (not recorded which). The CDR3 DNA follows: TGCGCCAGCAGCTTTAATAGCTTAGGAGATACGCAGTATTTT. It codes for CASSFNSLGDTQYF.